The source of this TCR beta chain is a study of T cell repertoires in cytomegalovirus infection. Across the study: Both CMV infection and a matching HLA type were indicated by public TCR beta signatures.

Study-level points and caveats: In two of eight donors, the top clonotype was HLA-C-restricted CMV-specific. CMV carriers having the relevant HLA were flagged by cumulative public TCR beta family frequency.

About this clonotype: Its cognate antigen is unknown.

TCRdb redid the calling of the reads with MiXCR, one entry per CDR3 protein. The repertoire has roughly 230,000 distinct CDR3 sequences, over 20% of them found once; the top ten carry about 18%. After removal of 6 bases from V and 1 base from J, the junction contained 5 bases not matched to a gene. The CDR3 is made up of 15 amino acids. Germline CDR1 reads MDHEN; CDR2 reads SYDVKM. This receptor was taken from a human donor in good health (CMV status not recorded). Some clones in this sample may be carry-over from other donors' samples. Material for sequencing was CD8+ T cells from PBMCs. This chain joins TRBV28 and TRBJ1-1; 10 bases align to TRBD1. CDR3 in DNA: TGTGCCAGCAGCCCGGACAGGGGGTGGAACACTGAAGCTTTCTTT. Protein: CASSPDRGWNTEAFF.